The 7 T cell receptor beta chains reported below all come from one sample, sequenced in a study of beta chain features in type 1 diabetes. Broader study findings: Across all four CD4+ subsets, people with type 1 diabetes showed modestly shorter TCRB CDR3s.

The antigens these receptors bind are not known. The authors reverse transcribed all of the isolated RNA, so sequencing captured expressed TCRB transcripts. The method was immunoSEQ multiplex PCR; TCRdb's version includes in-frame clones alone and lacks a portion of them. The table has 600,000 to 750,000 clones, under 15% seen once. Sequencing was carried out using naive CD4+ T cells from blood. The receptors shown here come from a man younger than 45 with type 1 diabetes.

This clone was seen only a few times. The chain employs TRBV7-9 and TRBJ2-1, with 7 bases aligning to TRBD1. This CDR3 spans 15 amino acids. J lost 6 bases, V lost 5 bases, and 10 bases had no gene match. Looked up from germline, CDR1 is SEHNR and CDR2 is FQNEAQ (reference sequence). CDR3 bases: TGTGCCAGCAGCCCCGGACAGGTGAAGGGCAATGAGCAGTTCTTC. Protein product: CASSPGQVKGNEQFF.

This sequence joins TRBV29-1 and TRBJ1-2; maybe TRBD1 (6 bases). The V and J ends lost 4 bases and 6 bases respectively, with 15 bases between them. The germline gives CDR1 SQVTM, CDR2 ANQGSEA. This CDR3 comprises 13 residues. The chain's CDR3 is CSVVEWDKNGYTF. As DNA, the CDR3 is TGCAGCGTTGTTGAATGGGACAAAAATGGCTACACCTTC.

The CDR3, as DNA: TGTGCCAGCAGCTCAAACAGGGGGATCCTGGACGAGCAGTACTTC. Amino acid sequence: CASSSNRGILDEQYF. V and J are TRBV7-6 and TRBJ2-7, with TRBD1 matching over 8 bases. Germline trimming cut 4 bases from V and 5 bases from J; bases unmatched to any gene: 10. From germline, CDR1 is SGHVS and CDR2 FNYEAQ. The CDR3 contains 15 residues.

The chain joins TRBV14 to TRBJ2-3; D perhaps matches TRBD2 (6 bases). V lost 7 bases and J 2 bases, leaving 13 bases between the germline ends. Germline CDR1 is SGHDN and CDR2 is FVKESK. The CDR3 is 14 amino acids. As DNA, the CDR3 is TGTGCCAGCACCAAGGGACTTTCCACAGATACGCAGTATTTT. Encoded protein: CASTKGLSTDTQYF.

The chain joins TRBV29-1 to TRBJ2-5; D perhaps matches TRBD1 (6 bases). The V end was cut by 6 bases, the J end by 2 bases, with 13 bases between. This CDR3 is built from 13 residues. CDR1 and CDR2 (germline): SQVTM, ANQGSEA. DNA of the CDR3: TGCAGCGTCAGGGGAGCCGGACAAGAGACCCAGTACTTC. Protein product: CSVRGAGQETQYF. Full variable domain (missing parts from reference TRBV29-1 and TRBJ2-5): SAVISQKPSRDICQRGTSLTIQCQVDSQVTMMFWYRQQPGQSLTLIATANQGSEATYESGFVIDKFPISRPNLTFSTLTVSNMSPEDSSIYLCSVRGAGQETQYFGPGTRLLVL.

The V gene is TRBV19, the J gene TRBJ1-5, with D possibly matching TRBD1 (6 bases). The length of the CDR3 is 15 residues. CDR1 and CDR2 (germline): LNHDA, SQIVND (reference sequence). V was clipped by 5 bases and J by 3 bases, with 14 bases between them. CDR3 DNA: TGTGCCAGTAGTGCAGTGGACAGATACAATCAGCCCCAGCATTTT. It encodes CASSAVDRYNQPQHF.

The V and J genes are TRBV7-3 and TRBJ2-3; D is possibly TRBD1 (6 bases). The germline CDR1 and CDR2 sequences are SGHTA and FQGTGA. Between the trimmed V and J ends, which lost 5 bases and 1 base, there was a span of 13 bases. This CDR3 contains 15 residues. The CDR3 loop is CASSAGTTRTDTQYF. In DNA form, the CDR3 reads TGTGCCAGCAGCGCCGGGACAACCCGCACAGATACGCAGTATTTT.